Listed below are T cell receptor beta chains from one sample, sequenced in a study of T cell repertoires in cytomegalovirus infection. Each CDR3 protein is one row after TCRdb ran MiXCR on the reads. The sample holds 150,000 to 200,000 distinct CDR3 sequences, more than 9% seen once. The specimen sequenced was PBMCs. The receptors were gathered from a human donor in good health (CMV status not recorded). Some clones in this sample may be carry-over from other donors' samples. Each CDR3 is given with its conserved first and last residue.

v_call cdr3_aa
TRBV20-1 CSAGSDGVNQPQHF
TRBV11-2 CASSFYFNTGELFF
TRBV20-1 CSARDESSYNKKFF
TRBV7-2 CASSTWGGGDQPQHF
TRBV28 CASSLFTGQGNQPQHF
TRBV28 CASSLGSNRATQYF
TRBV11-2 CASSFDRNYEQYF
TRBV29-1 CSVGRRLAGDTQYF
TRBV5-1 CASSQNEAGIGTEAFF
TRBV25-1 CASSETSGSYEQYF
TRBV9 CASSVEAATVATNEKLFF
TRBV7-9 CASSLLNDAFDTQYF
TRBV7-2 CASSLVAGQGGYGYTF
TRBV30 CAWSPRDRPWSYGYTF
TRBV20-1 CSAREIQGEEAFF
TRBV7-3 CASSSGLAGGPSNEQFF
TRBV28 CASSLYPTGFNEKLFF
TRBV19 CASSRGLDADTQYF
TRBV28 CASSPSGTYTGELFF
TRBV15 CATIWDRGSNEQFF
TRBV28 CASSLLGVSNQPQHF
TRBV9 CASSVVAGAKNEQFF
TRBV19 CASSADRVQYGYTF
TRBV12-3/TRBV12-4 CASSLAFGPYEQYF
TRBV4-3 CASSQDPANTGELFF